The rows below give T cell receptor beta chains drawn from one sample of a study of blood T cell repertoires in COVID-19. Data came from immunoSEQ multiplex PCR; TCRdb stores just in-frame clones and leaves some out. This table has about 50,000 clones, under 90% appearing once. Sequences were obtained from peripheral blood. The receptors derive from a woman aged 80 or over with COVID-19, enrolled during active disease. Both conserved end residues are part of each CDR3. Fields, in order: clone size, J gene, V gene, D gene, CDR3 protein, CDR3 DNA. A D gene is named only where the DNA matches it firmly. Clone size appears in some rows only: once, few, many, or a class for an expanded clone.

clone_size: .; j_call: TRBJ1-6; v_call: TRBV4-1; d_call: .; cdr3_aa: CASSQDGRVYNSPLHF; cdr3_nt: TGCGCCAGCAGCCAAGATGGCAGGGTGTATAATTCACCCCTCCACTTT
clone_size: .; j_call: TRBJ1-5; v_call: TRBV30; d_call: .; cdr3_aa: CAWSQKGDQPQHF; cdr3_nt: TGTGCCTGGAGTCAAAAAGGGGATCAGCCCCAGCATTTT
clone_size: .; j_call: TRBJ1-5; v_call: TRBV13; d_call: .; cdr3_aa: CASSLGLSNQPQHF; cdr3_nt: TGTGCCAGCAGCTTAGGACTCAGCAATCAGCCCCAGCATTTT
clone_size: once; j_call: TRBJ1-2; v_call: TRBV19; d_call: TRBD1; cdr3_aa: CASSETGVYGYTF; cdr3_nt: TGTGCCAGTTCAGAGACAGGGGTCTATGGCTACACCTTC
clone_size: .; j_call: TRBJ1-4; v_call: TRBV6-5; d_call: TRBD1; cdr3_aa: CASSYRTGATNEKLFF; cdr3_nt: TGTGCCAGCAGTTACCGAACAGGGGCAACTAATGAAAAACTGTTTTTT
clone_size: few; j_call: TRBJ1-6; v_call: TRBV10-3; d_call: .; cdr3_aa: CAISGHYNSPLHF; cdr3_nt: TGTGCCATCAGTGGACACTATAATTCACCCCTCCACTTT
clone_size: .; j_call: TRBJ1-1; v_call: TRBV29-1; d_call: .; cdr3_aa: CSVELGVGVNTEAFF; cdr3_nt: TGCAGCGTTGAACTCGGAGTCGGGGTGAACACTGAAGCTTTCTTT
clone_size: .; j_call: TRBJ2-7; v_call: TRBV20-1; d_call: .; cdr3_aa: CSAVTGKSQYF; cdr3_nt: TGCAGTGCTGTCACAGGGAAATCACAGTACTTC
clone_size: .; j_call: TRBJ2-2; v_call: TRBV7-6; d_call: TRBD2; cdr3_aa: CASSLMSGRYTGELFF; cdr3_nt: TGTGCCAGCAGCTTAATGTCCGGGAGGTACACCGGGGAGCTGTTTTTT
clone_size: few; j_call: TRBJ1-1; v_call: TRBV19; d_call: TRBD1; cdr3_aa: CASSDRVNTEAFF; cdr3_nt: TGTGCCAGTTCTGACAGGGTGAACACTGAAGCTTTCTTT
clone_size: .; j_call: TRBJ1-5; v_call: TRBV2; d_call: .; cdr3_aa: CASTGTPLGPQHF; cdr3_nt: TGTGCCAGCACTGGGACACCTTTAGGGCCCCAGCATTTT
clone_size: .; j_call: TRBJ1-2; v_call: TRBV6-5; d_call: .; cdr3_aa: CASSSDSPPYGYTF; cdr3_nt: TGTGCCAGCAGTTCGGACAGTCCCCCCTATGGCTACACCTTC
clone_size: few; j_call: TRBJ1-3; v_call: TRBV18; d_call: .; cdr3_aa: CASSTQGVVDTIYF; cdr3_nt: TGTGCCAGCTCAACGCAGGGCGTGGTAGACACCATATATTTT
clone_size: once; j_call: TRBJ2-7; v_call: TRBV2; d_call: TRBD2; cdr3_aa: CASRQNSGGAYEQYF; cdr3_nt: TGTGCCAGCAGACAAAATAGCGGGGGGGCCTACGAGCAGTACTTC
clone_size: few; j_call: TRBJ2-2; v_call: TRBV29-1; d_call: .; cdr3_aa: CSAAVSLGTGELFF; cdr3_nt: TGCAGCGCCGCCGTCAGCCTCGGGACCGGGGAGCTGTTTTTT
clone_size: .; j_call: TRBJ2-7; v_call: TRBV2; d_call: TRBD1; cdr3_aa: CASSAQGYEQYF; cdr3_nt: TGTGCCAGCAGTGCACAGGGGTACGAGCAGTACTTC
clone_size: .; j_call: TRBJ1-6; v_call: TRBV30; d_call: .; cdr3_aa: CAWRLKGLGNNSPLHF; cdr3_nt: TGTGCCTGGAGATTGAAGGGGTTAGGAAATAATTCACCCCTCCACTTT
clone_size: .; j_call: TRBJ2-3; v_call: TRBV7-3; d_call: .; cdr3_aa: CASSLRDSADTQYF; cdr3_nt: TGTGCCAGCAGCTTAAGGGACTCTGCAGATACGCAGTATTTT
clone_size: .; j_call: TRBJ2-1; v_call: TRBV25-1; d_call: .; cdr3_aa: CASSELGGSYNEQFF; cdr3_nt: TGTGCCAGCAGTGAATTGGGGGGTTCCTACAATGAGCAGTTCTTC
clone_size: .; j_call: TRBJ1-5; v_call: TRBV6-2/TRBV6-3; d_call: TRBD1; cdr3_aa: CASSYSFPGQGLNQPQHF; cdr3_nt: TGTGCCAGCAGTTACTCATTCCCGGGACAGGGCCTCAATCAGCCCCAGCATTTT
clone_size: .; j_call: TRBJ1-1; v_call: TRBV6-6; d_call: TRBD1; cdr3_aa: CASSLLGQGPNTEAFF; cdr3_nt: TGTGCCAGCAGTCTCCTGGGACAGGGCCCGAACACTGAAGCTTTCTTT
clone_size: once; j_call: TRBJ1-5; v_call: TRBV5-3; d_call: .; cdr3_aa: CARSRQPGWEGQPQHF; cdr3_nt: TGTGCCAGAAGTCGCCAACCAGGGTGGGAAGGTCAGCCCCAGCATTTT
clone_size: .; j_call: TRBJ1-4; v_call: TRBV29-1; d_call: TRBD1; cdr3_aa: CSVQGGASVDDEKLFF; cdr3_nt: TGCAGCGTTCAAGGGGGCGCATCCGTTGACGATGAAAAACTGTTTTTT
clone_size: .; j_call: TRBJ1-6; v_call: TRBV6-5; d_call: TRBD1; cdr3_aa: CASRRTGGNSPLHF; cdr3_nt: TGTGCCAGCAGACGGACAGGGGGGAATTCACCCCTCCACTTT
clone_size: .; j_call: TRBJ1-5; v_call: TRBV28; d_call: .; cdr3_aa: CASIPQGNQPQHF; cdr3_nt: TGTGCCAGCATACCTCAGGGGAATCAGCCCCAGCATTTT
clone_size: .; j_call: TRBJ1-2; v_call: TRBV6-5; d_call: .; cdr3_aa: CASSYEANYGYTF; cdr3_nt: TGTGCCAGCAGTTACGAGGCTAACTATGGCTACACCTTC
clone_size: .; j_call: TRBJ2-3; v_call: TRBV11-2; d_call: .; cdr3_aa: CASSLEDYTDTQYF; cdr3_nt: TGTGCCAGCAGCTTAGAAGACTACACAGATACGCAGTATTTT
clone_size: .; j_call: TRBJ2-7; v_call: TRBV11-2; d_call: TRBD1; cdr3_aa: CASSLAGTAFYEQYF; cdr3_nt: TGTGCCAGCAGCTTAGCTGGGACAGCTTTCTACGAGCAGTACTTC
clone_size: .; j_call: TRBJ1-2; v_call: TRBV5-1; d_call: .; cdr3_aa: CASSLWTEANYGYTF; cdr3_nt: TGCGCCAGCAGCTTGTGGACGGAGGCTAACTATGGCTACACCTTC
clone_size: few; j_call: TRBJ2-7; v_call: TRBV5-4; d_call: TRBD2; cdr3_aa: CASSPGGRGSAHEQYF; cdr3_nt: TGTGCCAGCAGCCCAGGTGGGCGGGGGTCGGCTCACGAGCAGTACTTC
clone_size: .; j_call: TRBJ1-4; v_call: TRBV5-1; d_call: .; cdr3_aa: CASSQGGNNEKLFF; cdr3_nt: TGCGCCAGCAGCCAGGGAGGAAATAATGAAAAACTGTTTTTT
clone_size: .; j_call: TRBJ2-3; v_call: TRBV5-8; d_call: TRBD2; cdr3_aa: CASSPRTSGRLDTQYF; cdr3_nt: TGTGCCAGCAGTCCCCGGACTAGCGGGAGACTCGATACGCAGTATTTT
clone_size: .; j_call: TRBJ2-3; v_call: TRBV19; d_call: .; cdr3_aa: CASSSGTTGYTDTQYF; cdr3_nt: TGTGCCAGTAGTTCAGGGACAACAGGGTACACAGATACGCAGTATTTT
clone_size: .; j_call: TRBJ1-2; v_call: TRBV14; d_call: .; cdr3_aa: CASSQDLSQNYGYTF; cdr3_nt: TGTGCCAGCAGCCAAGATTTGTCGCAGAACTATGGCTACACCTTC
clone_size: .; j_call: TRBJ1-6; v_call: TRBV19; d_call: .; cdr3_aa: CASSASRSSYNSPLHF; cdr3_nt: TGTGCCAGTAGTGCATCTCGGAGCTCCTATAATTCACCCCTCCACTTT
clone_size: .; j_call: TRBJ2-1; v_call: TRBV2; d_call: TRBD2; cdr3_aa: CAGSGLAGGVRQFF; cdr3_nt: TGTGCCGGCAGCGGACTAGCGGGAGGGGTTAGGCAGTTCTTC
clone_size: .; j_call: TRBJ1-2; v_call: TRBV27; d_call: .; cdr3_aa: CASSRGGLYGYTF; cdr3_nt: TGTGCCAGCAGCCGCGGGGGGCTCTATGGCTACACCTTC
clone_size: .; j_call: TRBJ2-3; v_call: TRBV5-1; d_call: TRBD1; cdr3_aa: CASSLGDRGPTDTQYF; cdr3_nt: TGCGCCAGCAGCTTGGGGGACAGGGGACCCACAGATACGCAGTATTTT
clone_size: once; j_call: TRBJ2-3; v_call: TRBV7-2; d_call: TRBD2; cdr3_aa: CASSWTSGRPESLTDTQYF; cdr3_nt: TGTGCCAGCAGCTGGACTAGCGGGAGGCCCGAGTCTCTCACAGATACGCAGTATTTT
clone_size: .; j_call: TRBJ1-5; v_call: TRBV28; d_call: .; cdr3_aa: CASSLGYGGNNQPQHF; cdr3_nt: TGTGCCAGCAGTTTGGGGTACGGAGGGAACAATCAGCCCCAGCATTTT
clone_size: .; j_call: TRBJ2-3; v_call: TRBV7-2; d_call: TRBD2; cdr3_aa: CASNPGLAGADTQYF; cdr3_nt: TGTGCCAGCAACCCTGGACTAGCGGGAGCAGATACGCAGTATTTT
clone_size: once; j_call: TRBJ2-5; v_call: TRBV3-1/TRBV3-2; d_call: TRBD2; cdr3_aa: CASSQSGSMTQYF; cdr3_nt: TGTGCCAGCAGCCAAAGCGGGAGTATGACCCAGTACTTC
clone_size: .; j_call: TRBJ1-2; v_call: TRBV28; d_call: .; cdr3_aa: CASSLGADYGYTF; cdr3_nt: TGTGCCAGCAGTTTGGGGGCGGACTATGGCTACACCTTC
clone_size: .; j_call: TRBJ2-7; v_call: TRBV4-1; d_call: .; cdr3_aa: CASSHSDSYEQYF; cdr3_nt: TGCGCCAGCAGCCACTCCGACAGCTACGAGCAGTACTTC
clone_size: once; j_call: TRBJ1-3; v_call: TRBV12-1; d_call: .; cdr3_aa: CASSFWGQGLVGNTIYF; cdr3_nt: TGTGCCAGCAGCTTTTGGGGACAGGGTTTGGTAGGAAACACCATATATTTT
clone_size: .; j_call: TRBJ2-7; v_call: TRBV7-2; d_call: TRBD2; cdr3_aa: CASSLAGASGRLDEQYF; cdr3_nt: TGTGCCAGCAGCTTAGCTGGGGCTAGCGGGAGGCTCGACGAGCAGTACTTC